The 2 T cell receptor beta chains below come from one sample, sequenced in a study of T-cell reconstitution after alpha-beta-depleted transplantation in children. The library targeted TCRbeta and was prepared with unique molecular identifiers. TCRdb used MiXCR to reprocess the PCR reads, holding one entry per CDR3 protein. The profile shows about 900,000 distinct CDR3 sequences, roughly 29% of them singletons. Sequencing used PBMCs, mostly from graft donor cells, obtained 360 days after TCRalphabeta/CD19-depleted stem cell transplant. Receptor source: a boy in the first two years of life who had a stem cell transplant for SCID, so the T cells may come from the graft donor.

This chain uses TRBV5-1 with TRBJ2-5; D possibly corresponds to TRBD1 (6 bases). The germline gives CDR1 SGHRS, CDR2 YFSETQ. The CDR3 contains 16 residues. Between the trimmed V and J ends, which lost 4 bases and 5 bases, there was a span of 21 bases. CDR3 nucleotides: TGCGCCAGCAGCCCCCCGGGACATACCCTGGAGGAGACCCAGTACTTC. Its translation: CASSPPGHTLEETQYF.

This clonotype has a handful of counts. The chain recombines TRBV4-3 with TRBJ2-1; 8 bases align to TRBD2. Germline V gene sequence: CDR1 LGHNA, CDR2 YSLEER. CDR3 size: 16 residues. Unmatched junction bases numbered 13, after V lost 4 bases and J lost 8 bases. This chain's CDR3 is CASSPTGTRSVYEQFF. In nucleotides, the CDR3 is TGCGCCAGCAGCCCGACCGGGACTAGGTCTGTATATGAGCAGTTCTTC.